The clone carrying this TCR beta chain came up once. Its cognate antigen is unknown. Germline CDR1 is MDHEN and CDR2 is SYDVKM. This CDR3 has 17 residues. V lost 4 bases, J lost 1 base, and 4 bases stayed unmatched. Primers for the PCR totalled 60 Vbeta and 13 Jbeta. Sequencing used immunoSEQ multiplex PCR; TCRdb keeps in-frame clones, though not all of them. The repertoire holds more than 45,000 clones, roughly 82% seen once, with approximately 1.4% in the top ten. This record comes from a study of cytomegalovirus exposure and HLA in healthy donors. Notes on the study in general: Prior analysis indicated that the majority of TCR beta V segments exhibited productivity approximately 87% or approximately 30% of the time.

The rearrangement joins TRBV28 to TRBJ1-6, with 10 bases matching TRBD1. Source material: PBMCs. The TCR originated in a man aged 25-45 years in good health and CMV-seronegative. The CDR3 protein is CASSSPGQGSYNSPLHF. The CDR3 nucleotides read TGTGCCAGCAGTTCCCCGGGACAGGGGTCCTATAATTCACCCCTCCACTTT. Full variable domain (missing parts from reference TRBV28 and TRBJ1-6): DVKVTQSSRYLVKRTGEKVFLECVQDMDHENMFWYRQDPGLGLRLIYFSYDVKMKEKGDIPEGYSVSREKKERFSLILESASTNQTSMYLCASSSPGQGSYNSPLHFGNGTRLTVT.